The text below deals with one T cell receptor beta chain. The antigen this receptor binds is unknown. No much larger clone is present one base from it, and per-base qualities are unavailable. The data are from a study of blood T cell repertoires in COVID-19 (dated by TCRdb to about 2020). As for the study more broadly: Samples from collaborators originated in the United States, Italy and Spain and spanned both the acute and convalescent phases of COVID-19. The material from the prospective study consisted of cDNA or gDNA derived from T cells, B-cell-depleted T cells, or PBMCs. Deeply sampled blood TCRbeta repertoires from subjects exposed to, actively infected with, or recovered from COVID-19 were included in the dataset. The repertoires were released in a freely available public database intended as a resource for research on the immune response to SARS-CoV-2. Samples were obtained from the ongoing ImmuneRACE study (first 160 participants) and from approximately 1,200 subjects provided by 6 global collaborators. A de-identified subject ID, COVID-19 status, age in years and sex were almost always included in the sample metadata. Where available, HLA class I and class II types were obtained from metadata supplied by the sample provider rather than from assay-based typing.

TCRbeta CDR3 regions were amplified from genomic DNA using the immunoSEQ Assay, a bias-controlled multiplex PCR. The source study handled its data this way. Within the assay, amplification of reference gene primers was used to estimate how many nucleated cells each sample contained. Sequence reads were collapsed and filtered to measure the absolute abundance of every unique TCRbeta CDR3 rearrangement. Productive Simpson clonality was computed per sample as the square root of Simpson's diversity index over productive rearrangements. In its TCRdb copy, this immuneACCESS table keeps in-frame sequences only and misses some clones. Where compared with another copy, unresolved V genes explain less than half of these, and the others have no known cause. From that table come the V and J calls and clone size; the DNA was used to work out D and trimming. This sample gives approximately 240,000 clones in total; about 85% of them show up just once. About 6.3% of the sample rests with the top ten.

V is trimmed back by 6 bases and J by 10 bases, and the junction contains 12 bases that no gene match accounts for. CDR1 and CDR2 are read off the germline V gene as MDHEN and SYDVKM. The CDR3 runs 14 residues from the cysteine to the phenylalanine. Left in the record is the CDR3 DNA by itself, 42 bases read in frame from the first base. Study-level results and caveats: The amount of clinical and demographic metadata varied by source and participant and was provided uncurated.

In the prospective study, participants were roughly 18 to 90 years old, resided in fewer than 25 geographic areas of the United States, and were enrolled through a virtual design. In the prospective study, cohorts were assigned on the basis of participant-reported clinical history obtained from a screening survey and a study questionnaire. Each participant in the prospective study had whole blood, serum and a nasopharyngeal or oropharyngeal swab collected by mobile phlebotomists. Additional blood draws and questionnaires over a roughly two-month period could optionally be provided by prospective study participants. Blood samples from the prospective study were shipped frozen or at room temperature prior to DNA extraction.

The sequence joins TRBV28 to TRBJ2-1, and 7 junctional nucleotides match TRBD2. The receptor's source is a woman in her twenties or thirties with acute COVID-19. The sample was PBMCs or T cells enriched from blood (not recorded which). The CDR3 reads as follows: CASRRDYGLQEQFF. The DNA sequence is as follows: TGTGCCAGCAGGCGGGACTACGGCTTACAGGAGCAGTTCTTC.